Listed below are T cell receptor beta chains from one sample, sequenced in a study of blood T cell repertoires in COVID-19. The assay was immunoSEQ multiplex PCR, and TCRdb's table has in-frame clones only and misses some. The sample lists 120,000 to 150,000 clones, roughly 80% occurring once. The source material was peripheral blood. These receptors came from an elderly woman with acute or convalescent COVID-19. Both conserved end residues are part of each CDR3.

V,CDR3
TRBV29-1,CSVESSGTRGYTF
TRBV2,CASTEGGAGNTIYF
TRBV28,CASSLWGLAGGRITGELFF
TRBV28,CASSPPDRVREKLFF
TRBV4-1,CASSQEGQGLTNEKLFF
TRBV6-5,CASFKRDREDYGYTF
TRBV7-9,CASSLGPNHF
TRBV7-8,CASSLVQGNTIYF
TRBV3-1/TRBV3-2,CASSQDGLPQSTDTQYF
TRBV28,CASSRTGAATEAFF
TRBV7-3,CASSRGGSYNEQFF
TRBV19,CASSSTGDTEAFF
TRBV24-1,CATSVSWTGHNEQFF
TRBV27,CASSPRTGNQPQHF
TRBV28,CATSPGSVETQYF
TRBV6-2/TRBV6-3,CASSRDARVANYGYTF
TRBV20-1,CSARGEYGYTF
TRBV13,CASSLNAPFTRNTEAFF
TRBV27,CASMWASGTSGKCGQFF
TRBV19,CASSAGDGPFAEQFF
TRBV7-7,CASSLAPPGAGGTQYF
TRBV6-1,CASSEARDINQPQHF
TRBV6-1,CASSEAFRVATYEQYF
TRBV5-4,CASAADASGYGYTF
TRBV18,CASSLGRQGRNYGYTF
TRBV2,CASSEVRGEYNEQFF
TRBV24-1,CATSPPGFKTGELFF
TRBV5-4,CASSGEDYGYTF
TRBV28,CATNRQGWQDGYTF
TRBV30,CAWSESDRSSEQYF
TRBV13,CASSWGLHNEQFF
TRBV27,CASSPRAGTGYSEAFF
TRBV3-1/TRBV3-2,CASSRSSYEQYF
TRBV19,CASSLSRTGGTEAFF
TRBV19,CASSQSGSYHNEQFF
TRBV5-6,CASSFSGTYNEQFF
TRBV27,CASSLFQATDTQYF
TRBV3-1/TRBV3-2,CASSQQVYGYTF
TRBV29-1,CSVGQGIPYEQYF
TRBV27,CASSFAGHPYEQYF
TRBV3-1/TRBV3-2,CASSQGLLGGRIDEQFF
TRBV19,CASTGGFYGYTF
TRBV11-2,CASSLGAGSYSGANVLTF
TRBV4-1,CASSQDWTREAEQFF